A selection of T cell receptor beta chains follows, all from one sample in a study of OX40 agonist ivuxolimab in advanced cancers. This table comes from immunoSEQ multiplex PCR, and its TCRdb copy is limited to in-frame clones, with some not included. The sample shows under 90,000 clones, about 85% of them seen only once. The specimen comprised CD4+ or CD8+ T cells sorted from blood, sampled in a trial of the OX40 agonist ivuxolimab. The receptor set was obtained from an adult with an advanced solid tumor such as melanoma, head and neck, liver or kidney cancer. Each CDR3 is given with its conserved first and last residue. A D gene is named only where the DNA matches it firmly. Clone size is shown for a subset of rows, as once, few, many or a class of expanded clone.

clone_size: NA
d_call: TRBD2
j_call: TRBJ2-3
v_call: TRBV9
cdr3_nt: TGTGCCAGCAGCGTAGAGGCGGGGGGTGTGGTAGATACGCAGTATTTT
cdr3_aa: CASSVEAGGVVDTQYF

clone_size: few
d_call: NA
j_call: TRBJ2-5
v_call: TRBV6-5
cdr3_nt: TGTGCCAGCAGCCGCTCCCGCGGGTCGGAGACCCAGTACTTC
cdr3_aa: CASSRSRGSETQYF

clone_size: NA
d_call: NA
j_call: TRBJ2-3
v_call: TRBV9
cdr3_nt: TGTGCCAGCAGCTCCAGCACAGATACGCAGTATTTT
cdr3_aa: CASSSSTDTQYF

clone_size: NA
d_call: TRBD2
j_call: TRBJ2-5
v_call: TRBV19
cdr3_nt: TGTGCCAGTAGTATAGTAGGAGCGGGGCTTCAAGAGACCCAGTACTTC
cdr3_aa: CASSIVGAGLQETQYF

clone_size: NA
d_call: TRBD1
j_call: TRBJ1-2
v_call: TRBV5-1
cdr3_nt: TGCGCCAGCAGCCCCCGACAGGGACGGGGCTACACCTTC
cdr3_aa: CASSPRQGRGYTF

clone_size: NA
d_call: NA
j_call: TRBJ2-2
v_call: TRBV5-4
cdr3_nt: TGTGCCAGCAGCTTGGGAGCGGGGAACACCGGGGAGCTGTTTTTT
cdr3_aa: CASSLGAGNTGELFF

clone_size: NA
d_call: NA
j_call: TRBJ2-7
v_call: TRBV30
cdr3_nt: TGTGCCTGGAGTGTTGGGGGGAGCTCCTACGAGCAGTACTTC
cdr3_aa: CAWSVGGSSYEQYF

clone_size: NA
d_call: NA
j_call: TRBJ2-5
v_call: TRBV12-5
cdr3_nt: TGTGCTAGTGGTTTGGTGGGGAAGGAGACCCAGTACTTC
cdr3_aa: CASGLVGKETQYF

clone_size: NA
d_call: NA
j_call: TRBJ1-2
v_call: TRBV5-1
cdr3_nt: TGCGCCAGCAGCCCTCGGGACCTTAACTATGGCTACACCTTC
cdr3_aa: CASSPRDLNYGYTF

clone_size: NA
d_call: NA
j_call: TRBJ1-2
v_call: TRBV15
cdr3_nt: TGTGCCACCAGCAGAGATCGGTTTACTAACTATGGCTACACCTTC
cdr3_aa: CATSRDRFTNYGYTF

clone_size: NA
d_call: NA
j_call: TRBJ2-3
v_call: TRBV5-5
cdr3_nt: TGTGCCAGCAGCTTGGTGGGGACGACCACAGATACGCAGTATTTT
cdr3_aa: CASSLVGTTTDTQYF

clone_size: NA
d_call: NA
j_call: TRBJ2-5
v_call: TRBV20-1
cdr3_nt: TGCAGTGCCCCTCTTACGACCCAGTACTTC
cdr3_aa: CSAPLTTQYF

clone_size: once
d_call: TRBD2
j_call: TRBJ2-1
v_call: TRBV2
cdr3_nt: TGTGCCAGCAGCCCAGGGACTAGCGGGAACAATGAGCAGTTCTTC
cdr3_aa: CASSPGTSGNNEQFF

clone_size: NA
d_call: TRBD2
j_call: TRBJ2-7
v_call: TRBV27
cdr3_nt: TGTGCCAGCAGTCAGGAGGGCGGGAGGGCCATAGTGTACGAGCAGTACTTC
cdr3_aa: CASSQEGGRAIVYEQYF

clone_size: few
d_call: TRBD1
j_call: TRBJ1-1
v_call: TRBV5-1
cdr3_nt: TGCGCCAGCAGCCCGGACAGGGTCCTTGAAGCTTTCTTT
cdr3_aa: CASSPDRVLEAFF

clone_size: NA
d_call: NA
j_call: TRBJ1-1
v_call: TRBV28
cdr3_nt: TGTGCCAGCAACCCCCTTGGGGTTGAAGCTTTCTTT
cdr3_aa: CASNPLGVEAFF

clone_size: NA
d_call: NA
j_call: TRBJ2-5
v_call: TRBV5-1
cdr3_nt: TGCGCCAGCAGGGGCAGCAATAAGGGGGAGACCCAGTACTTC
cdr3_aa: CASRGSNKGETQYF

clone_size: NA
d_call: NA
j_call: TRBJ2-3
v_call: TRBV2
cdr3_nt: TGTGCCAGCAGTGTCTCGATGGCGGAGACGCAGTATTTT
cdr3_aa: CASSVSMAETQYF

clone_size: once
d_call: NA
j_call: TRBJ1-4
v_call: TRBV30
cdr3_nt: TGTGCCTGGAGTGCCCCGGGAATTAATGAAAAACTGTTTTTT
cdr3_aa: CAWSAPGINEKLFF

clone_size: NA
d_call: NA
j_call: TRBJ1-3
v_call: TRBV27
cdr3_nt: TGTGCCAGCAGTTCCCTTGGACAGACTGGAAACACCATATATTTT
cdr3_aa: CASSSLGQTGNTIYF